The 32 T cell receptor beta chains presented below share a single source sample, sequenced in a study of shared clonotypes between healthy human individuals. Assay: immunoSEQ multiplex PCR; the TCRdb copy retains only in-frame clones and omits some. The top ten hold 0.4% to 0.45% of the sample, which has around 1.6 million clones, 95% to 99% seen once. Specimen: naive CD4+ T cells sorted from blood. Sample subset: CD45RA+ positively selected. Source of these receptors: a young man in good health.

Comments on this clone: The sample has other DNA sequences that encode this CDR3 too. The chain uses TRBV7-2 and TRBJ1-5; the D gene is possibly TRBD1 (5 bases). CDR1 and CDR2 from the germline V gene are SGHTA and FQGNSA. CDR3 length equals 12 residues. V was shortened by 1 base and J by 7 bases, with 5 bases between the two germline ends. CDR3: CASSLGGQPQHF. The CDR3 nucleotides read TGTGCCAGCAGCTTAGGGGGCCAGCCCCAGCATTTT.

The CDR3 sequence: CASSVGRDAAAFF. The CDR3 coding sequence is TGTGCCAGCAGTGTTGGGAGGGATGCGGCAGCTTTCTTT. The rearrangement joins TRBV25-1 to TRBJ1-1; unclear D gene. CDR3 length: 13 amino acids. Looked up from germline, CDR1 is MGHDK and CDR2 is SYGVNS. The germline V and J ends were trimmed by 4 bases and 10 bases, with 16 bases remaining between them. The full variable domain, its missing parts supplied by reference TRBV25-1 and TRBJ1-1, is EADIYQTPRYLVIGTGKKITLECSQTMGHDKMYWYQQDPGMELHLIHYSYGVNSTEKGDLSSESTVSRIRTEHFPLTLESARPSHTSQYLCASSVGRDAAAFFGQGTRLTVV.

The V and J genes are TRBV7-6 and TRBJ2-3; 13 nucleotides agree with TRBD2. The CDR3 runs to 19 residues. V lost 2 bases to trimming and J lost 3 bases; unmatched junction nucleotides: 11. Germline lookup yields CDR1 SGHVS and CDR2 FNYEAQ. Written as DNA, the CDR3 is TGTGCCAGCAGCTTAAGGACTAGCGGGAGAGGGGGGTGGACAGATACGCAGTATTTT. Amino acid sequence: CASSLRTSGRGGWTDTQYF.

The V and J genes are TRBV4-3 and TRBJ2-2; D not resolved. V gave up 0 bases and J gave up 3 bases, with 2 bases separating them. This CDR3 has 13 amino acids. The germline V gene encodes CDR1 LGHNA and CDR2 YSLEER. The CDR3 is CASSQDYTGELFF. The CDR3 DNA reads TGCGCCAGCAGCCAAGATTACACCGGGGAGCTGTTTTTT.

Worth noting for this clone: The sample contains more than one DNA sequence encoding this CDR3. This chain links TRBV27 with TRBJ2-1; D possibly corresponds to TRBD2 (5 bases). V dropped 3 bases and J dropped 4 bases, with 10 bases sitting between them. This CDR3 contains 14 residues. CDR1 is MNHEY and CDR2 is SMNVEV in the germline V gene (reference sequence). CDR3 sequence: CASSFLAGYNEQFF. CDR3 nucleotide sequence: TGTGCCAGCAGTTTCCTAGCAGGATACAATGAGCAGTTCTTC.

Turning to this clone: Other DNA variants within this sample encode the same CDR3. This chain joins TRBV9 and TRBJ2-1; 7 bases line up with TRBD1. Germline V gives CDR1 SGDLS, CDR2 YYNGEE. The CDR3 spans 13 residues. Trimming removed 4 bases from V and 4 bases from J; junction bases left unmatched: 2. The CDR3 region is CASSRDSYNEQFF. The CDR3 DNA follows: TGTGCCAGCAGCCGGGACAGTTACAATGAGCAGTTCTTC.

The CDR3 coding sequence is TGTGCCAGCAGCCGGACAGCTAGCACAGATACGCAGTATTTT. The encoded protein is CASSRTASTDTQYF. The chain recombines TRBV6-4 with TRBJ2-3; D possibly corresponds to TRBD1 (6 bases). V was trimmed by 6 bases and J by 0 bases, leaving 10 bases between them. The CDR3 consists of 14 residues. Germline values: CDR1 MRHNA, CDR2 SNTAGT.

The count of this clone is one. The chain links TRBV4-2 to TRBJ2-7; the D gene could be TRBD1 or TRBD2 (5 bases each). This CDR3 is 15 amino acids long. The V end lost 2 bases, the J end lost 3 bases, and 14 bases lay between the germline ends. In germline, CDR1 is LGHNA, CDR2 YNFKEQ. CDR3 nucleotides: TGTGCCAGCAGCCAACCTACTAGGGGTGGCTACGAGCAGTACTTC. Translation: CASSQPTRGGYEQYF.

The chain has TRBV5-1 and TRBJ1-2; no clear D gene. Trimming took 0 bases from V and 2 from J, leaving 8 bases between them. Germline CDR1 is SGHRS and CDR2 is YFSETQ. The CDR3 extends over 14 amino acids. The CDR3 bases are TGCGCCAGCAGCTTGGGGGTCGTCAACTATGGCTACACCTTC. This gives the protein CASSLGVVNYGYTF.

This clone was seen a single time. This sequence joins TRBV28 and TRBJ2-7; D possibly uses TRBD1 or TRBD2 (5 bases each). Trimming cost V 2 bases and J 1 base, with 15 bases left between them. CDR3 length equals 16 residues. Germline lookup yields CDR1 MDHEN and CDR2 SYDVKM. The CDR3 DNA is TGTGCCAGCAGTTTAAAAACCGGGACGCCTTCCTACGAGCAGTACTTC. This codes for CASSLKTGTPSYEQYF.

The rearrangement links TRBV10-1 to TRBJ2-7, with D maybe TRBD2 (6 bases). Per the germline V gene, CDR1 is WNHNN and CDR2 is SYGVQD (reference sequence). Trimming took off 3 bases at V and 3 bases at J, with 24 bases between the two ends. CDR3 length equals 18 residues. As DNA, the CDR3 is TGCGCCAGCAGTGACTCTTACGCGGGGTCCACAACAGTCTACGAGCAGTACTTC. Protein: CASSDSYAGSTTVYEQYF.

V usage is TRBV18 and J usage is TRBJ2-3, with D unresolved. CDR1 and CDR2 (germline): KGHSH, LQKENI. This CDR3 is 15 amino acids long. V dropped 5 bases and J dropped 5 bases, with 17 bases sitting between them. The CDR3 here is CASSIPGFGRDTQYF. The CDR3 DNA reads TGTGCCAGCTCAATACCCGGTTTTGGGCGAGATACGCAGTATTTT.

The J gene is TRBJ2-1, the V gene TRBV10-1, with D possibly TRBD2 on 7 matching bases. Germline V gene data show CDR1 as WNHNN and CDR2 as SYGVQD (reference sequence). The CDR3 runs to 15 residues. With 6 bases removed from V and 6 bases from J, the gap between germline ends came to 18 bases. The CDR3: CASSLAGARPNEQFF. CDR3 bases: TGCGCCAGCAGCCTTGCGGGGGCCCGACCCAATGAGCAGTTCTTC.

In its sample, this clone was seen once. The chain links TRBV5-1 to TRBJ2-7; TRBD1 matches 7 bases. The V gene end was trimmed by 0 bases and the J gene end by 6 bases; junction bases not matched to a gene: 0. There are 12 residues in the CDR3. Looked up from germline, CDR1 is SGHRS and CDR2 is YFSETQ. The CDR3 nucleotides are TGCGCCAGCAGCTTGGGACAGGGCGAGCAGTACTTC. Protein sequence: CASSLGQGEQYF.

The CDR3 spells CASSANPVMNTEAFF. The CDR3 region has the DNA TGTGCCAGCAGTGCTAATCCGGTCATGAACACTGAAGCTTTCTTT. The chain joins TRBV2 to TRBJ1-1, with D unresolved. The CDR3 runs to 15 residues. The V and J ends lost 4 bases and 0 bases respectively, with 12 bases between them. The germline CDR1 and CDR2 sequences are SNHLY and FYNNEI.

The CDR3: CASTTAEFQSGELFF. CDR3 coding DNA: TGTGCCAGCACCACGGCGGAGTTTCAGTCCGGGGAGCTGTTTTTT. This chain connects TRBV7-9 to TRBJ2-2; D ambiguous. This CDR3 comprises 15 residues. V was cut by 7 bases and J by 6 bases, with 18 bases left in between. CDR1 and CDR2 from the germline V gene are SEHNR and FQNEAQ (reference sequence).

V and J are TRBV4-2 and TRBJ2-7; 8 bases are shared with TRBD2. Trimming cost V 1 base and J 5 bases; bases outside gene matches: 13. CDR1 and CDR2 from the germline V gene are LGHNA and YNFKEQ. The CDR3 loop spans 17 amino acids. The CDR3 DNA is TGTGCCAGCAGCCAAGTCCCCTCGGCGGGAGGTGTACACGAGCAGTACTTC. Residues: CASSQVPSAGGVHEQYF.

The chain uses TRBV29-1 and TRBJ2-5; tentatively, D is TRBD1 (6 bases). This CDR3 is 12 amino acids long. CDR1 is SQVTM, CDR2 ANQGSEA, per germline. V dropped 7 bases and J dropped 5 bases, with 14 bases sitting between them. The CDR3 here is CSGYRAGETQYF. Written as DNA, the CDR3 is TGCAGCGGTTACAGGGCTGGTGAGACCCAGTACTTC. The whole variable domain, filled in from reference TRBV29-1 and TRBJ2-5, reads SAVISQKPSRDICQRGTSLTIQCQVDSQVTMMFWYRQQPGQSLTLIATANQGSEATYESGFVIDKFPISRPNLTFSTLTVSNMSPEDSSIYLCSGYRAGETQYFGPGTRLLVL.

The chain has TRBV7-8 and TRBJ2-3; 7 bases agree with TRBD2. The germline V gene has CDR1 SGHVS and CDR2 FQNEAQ. CDR3 length: 16 amino acids. Germline trimming cut 4 bases from V and 5 bases from J; bases unmatched to any gene: 12. CDR3 loop: CASSSGGSGIGDTQYF. The CDR3 DNA reads TGTGCCAGCAGCTCGGGCGGGAGCGGGATTGGAGATACGCAGTATTTT.

The V gene is TRBV28, the J gene TRBJ2-7, with 8 bases fitting TRBD2. The CDR3 is 15 amino acids. Germline V gives CDR1 MDHEN, CDR2 SYDVKM. V was clipped by 5 bases and J by 3 bases; unmatched bases: 9. This CDR3 is CASSGARGGRYEQYF. CDR3 sequence (DNA): TGTGCCAGCAGTGGCGCCCGGGGGGGTCGCTACGAGCAGTACTTC.

The J gene is TRBJ1-2, the V gene TRBV19, with D perhaps matching TRBD1 (6 bases). Germline CDR1 LNHDA, CDR2 SQIVND (reference sequence). The CDR3 consists of 15 residues. Trimming removed 7 bases from V and 4 bases from J, with 19 bases in between. In DNA form, the CDR3 reads TGTGCCAGTAATTCTCTATTCGGGGGCGGCTATGGCTACACCTTC. Amino acids: CASNSLFGGGYGYTF.

The V call is TRBV5-1, the J call TRBJ2-5; no reliable D call. The CDR3 extends over 13 amino acids. Germline-derived CDR1 and CDR2 are SGHRS and YFSETQ. V was cut by 3 bases and J by 4 bases, with 10 bases left in between. As DNA, the CDR3 is TGCGCCAGCAGCTACCAATCCGGAGAGACCCAGTACTTC. This codes for CASSYQSGETQYF.

V gene TRBV18 combines with J gene TRBJ1-1; 11 bases fit TRBD1. This CDR3 contains 15 residues. Germline CDR1 is KGHSH and CDR2 is LQKENI. V trimming: 6 bases; J trimming: 1 base; junction bases outside the gene matches: 4. This chain's CDR3 is CASSLGQGGNTEAFF. CDR3 bases: TGTGCCAGCTCGCTGGGACAGGGGGGGAACACTGAAGCTTTCTTT. Looking up the rest from reference TRBV18 and TRBJ1-1 gives the full variable domain: NAGVMQNPRHLVRRRGQEARLRCSPMKGHSHVYWYRQLPEEGLKFMVYLQKENIIDESGMPKERFSAEFPKEGPSILRIQQVVRGDSAAYFCASSLGQGGNTEAFFGQGTRLTVV.

This CDR3 reads CASTGQPSYNEQFF. CDR3 bases: TGTGCCAGTACAGGACAGCCCAGTTACAATGAGCAGTTCTTC. The J gene is TRBJ2-1, the V gene TRBV19; D is perhaps TRBD1 (6 bases). The germline V gene has CDR1 LNHDA and CDR2 SQIVND (reference sequence). Trimming removed 7 bases from V and 4 bases from J, with 14 bases in between. This CDR3 region has 14 residues.

The V and J genes are TRBV5-4 and TRBJ2-3, with TRBD1 matching over 10 bases. Germline V lookup: CDR1 SGHNT, CDR2 YYREEE (reference sequence). CDR3 length: 16 residues. Losses at the gene ends were 3 bases for V and 2 bases for J; bases not matched to a gene: 6. The CDR3, as DNA: TGTGCCAGCAGCTCACCGGACAGGGGGTTCACAGATACGCAGTATTTT. This encodes CASSSPDRGFTDTQYF.

The chain combines TRBV5-6 with TRBJ2-7; 9 bases are a match to TRBD1. Germline assignment: CDR1 SGHDT and CDR2 YYEEEE. Trimming removed 2 bases from V and 1 base from J; junction bases left unmatched: 1. The length of the CDR3 is 14 residues. The CDR3 reads CASSFDRGSYEQYF. DNA of the CDR3: TGTGCCAGCAGCTTCGACAGGGGGTCCTACGAGCAGTACTTC.

This sequence joins TRBV28 and TRBJ2-7; 9 bases line up with TRBD2. The germline V gene encodes CDR1 MDHEN and CDR2 SYDVKM. V lost 5 bases and J lost 9; bases outside the gene matches: 17. The CDR3 sequence is 16 residues long. The CDR3 loop is CASSPNPLAGTQGQYF. In DNA form, the CDR3 reads TGTGCCAGCAGTCCAAACCCGCTAGCGGGGACCCAGGGGCAGTACTTC.

The rearrangement joins TRBV6-1 to TRBJ2-7; no clear D. V was shortened by 1 base and J by 0 bases, with 10 bases between the two germline ends. The CDR3 length is 15 residues. CDR1 and CDR2 from the germline V gene are MNHNS and SASEGT. The CDR3 reads CASSEGAGSSYEQYF. CDR3 in DNA: TGTGCCAGCAGTGAAGGAGCCGGGTCCTCCTACGAGCAGTACTTC.

The rearrangement links TRBV14 to TRBJ2-3; weak D call: TRBD2 (6 bases). Trimming removed 3 bases at V and 1 base at J, with 14 bases between. This CDR3 is built from 16 residues. From germline, CDR1 is SGHDN and CDR2 FVKESK. The CDR3 loop reads CASSQPRDPRTDTQYF. The DNA for the CDR3 is TGTGCCAGCAGCCAGCCGCGGGACCCCCGCACAGATACGCAGTATTTT.

This rearrangement joins TRBV11-3 to TRBJ2-5, with TRBD1 matching over 7 bases. The V gene end was trimmed by 4 bases and the J gene end by 3 bases; junction bases not matched to a gene: 8. The CDR3 is made up of 15 amino acids. Germline-derived CDR1 and CDR2 are SGHNT and YENEEA. CDR3: CASSSTGFRKETQYF. The DNA for the CDR3 is TGTGCCAGCAGCTCGACAGGGTTCCGGAAAGAGACCCAGTACTTC.

The chain carries TRBV10-3 and TRBJ2-1; D gene ambiguous. Trimming removed 0 bases at V and 14 bases at J, with 11 bases between. This CDR3 is 12 amino acids long. Germline V gene data show CDR1 as ENHRY and CDR2 as SYGVKD. The CDR3, as DNA: TGTGCCATCAGTGAGTCGAGTAGTCAGGAGTTCTTC. The encoded protein is CAISESSSQEFF.

The chain is built from TRBV5-1 and TRBJ2-7; the match to TRBD2 covers 7 bases. The CDR3 runs to 12 residues. The ends lost 5 bases at V and 4 bases at J; junction bases unmatched: 3. Germline values: CDR1 SGHRS, CDR2 YFSETQ. This chain's CDR3 is CASRGEGYEQYF. CDR3 bases: TGCGCCAGCAGAGGGGAGGGGTACGAGCAGTACTTC.